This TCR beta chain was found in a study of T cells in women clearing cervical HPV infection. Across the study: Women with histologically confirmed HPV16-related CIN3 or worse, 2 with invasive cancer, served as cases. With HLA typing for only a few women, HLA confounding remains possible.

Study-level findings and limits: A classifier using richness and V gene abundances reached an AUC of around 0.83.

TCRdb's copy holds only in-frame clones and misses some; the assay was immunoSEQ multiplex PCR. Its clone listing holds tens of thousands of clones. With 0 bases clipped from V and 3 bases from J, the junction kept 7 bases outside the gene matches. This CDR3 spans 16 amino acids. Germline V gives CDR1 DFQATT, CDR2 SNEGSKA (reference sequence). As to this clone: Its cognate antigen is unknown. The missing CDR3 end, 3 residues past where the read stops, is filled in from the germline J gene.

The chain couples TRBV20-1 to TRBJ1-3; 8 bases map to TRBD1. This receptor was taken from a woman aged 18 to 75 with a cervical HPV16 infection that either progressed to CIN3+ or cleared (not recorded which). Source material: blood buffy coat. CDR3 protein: CSAREDRVRVGNTIYF. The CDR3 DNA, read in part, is TGCAGTGCTAGAGAGGACAGGGTGAGGGTTGGAAACACC.